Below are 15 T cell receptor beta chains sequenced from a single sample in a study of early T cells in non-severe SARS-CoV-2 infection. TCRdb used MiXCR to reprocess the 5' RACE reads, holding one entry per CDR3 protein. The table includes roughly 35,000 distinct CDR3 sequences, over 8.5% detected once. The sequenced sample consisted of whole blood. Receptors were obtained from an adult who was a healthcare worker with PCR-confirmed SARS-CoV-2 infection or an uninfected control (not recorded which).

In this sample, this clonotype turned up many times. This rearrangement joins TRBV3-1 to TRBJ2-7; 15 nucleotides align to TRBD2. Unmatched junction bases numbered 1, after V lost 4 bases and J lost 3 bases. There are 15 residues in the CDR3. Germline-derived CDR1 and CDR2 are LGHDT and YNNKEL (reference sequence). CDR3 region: CASSLGLAGGYEQYF. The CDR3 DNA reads TGTGCCAGCAGCCTGGGACTAGCGGGGGGCTACGAGCAGTACTTC.

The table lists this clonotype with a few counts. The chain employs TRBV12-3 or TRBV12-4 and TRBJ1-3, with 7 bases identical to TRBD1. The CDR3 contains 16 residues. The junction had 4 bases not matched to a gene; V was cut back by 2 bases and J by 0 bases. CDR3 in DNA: TGTGCCAGCAGTTTAACACAGGGGTTCTCTGGAAACACCATATATTTT. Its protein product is CASSLTQGFSGNTIYF.

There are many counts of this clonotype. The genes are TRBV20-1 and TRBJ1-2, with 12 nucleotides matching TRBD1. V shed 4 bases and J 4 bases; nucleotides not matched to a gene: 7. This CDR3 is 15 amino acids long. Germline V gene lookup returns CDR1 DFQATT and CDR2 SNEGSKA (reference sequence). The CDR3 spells CSATGTGGNGYGYTF. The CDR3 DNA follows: TGCAGTGCTACCGGGACAGGGGGCAATGGCTATGGCTACACCTTC.

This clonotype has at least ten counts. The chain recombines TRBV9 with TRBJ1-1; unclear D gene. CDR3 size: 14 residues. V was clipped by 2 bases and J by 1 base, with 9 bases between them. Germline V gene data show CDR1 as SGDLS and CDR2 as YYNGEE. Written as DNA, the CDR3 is TGTGCCAGCAGCGTTTCACAGCAGAACACTGAAGCTTTCTTT. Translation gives CASSVSQQNTEAFF.

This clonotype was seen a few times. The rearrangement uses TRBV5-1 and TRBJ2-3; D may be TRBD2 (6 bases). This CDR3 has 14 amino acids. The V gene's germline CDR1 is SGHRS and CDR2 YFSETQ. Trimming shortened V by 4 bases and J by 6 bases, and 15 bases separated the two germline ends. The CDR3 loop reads CASSRAGTPDTQYF. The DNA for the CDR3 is TGCGCCAGCAGCCGGGCCGGGACTCCGGATACGCAGTATTTT.

The CDR3 DNA reads TGTGCCAGCAGCTCGGAAGATCAGCCCCAGCATTTT. Encoded protein: CASSSEDQPQHF. The rearrangement uses TRBV5-8 and TRBJ1-5; D remains unclear. V gave up 3 bases and J gave up 5 bases, with 6 bases separating them. Germline V gene lookup returns CDR1 SGHTS and CDR2 YDEGEE. CDR3 length: 12 residues.

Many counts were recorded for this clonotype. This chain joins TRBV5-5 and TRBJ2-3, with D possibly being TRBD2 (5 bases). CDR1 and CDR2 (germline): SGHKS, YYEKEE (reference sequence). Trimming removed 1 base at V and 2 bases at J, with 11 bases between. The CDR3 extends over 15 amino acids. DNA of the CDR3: TGTGCCAGCAGCTTGTCAGAGCGGTCCACAGATACGCAGTATTTT. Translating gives CASSLSERSTDTQYF.

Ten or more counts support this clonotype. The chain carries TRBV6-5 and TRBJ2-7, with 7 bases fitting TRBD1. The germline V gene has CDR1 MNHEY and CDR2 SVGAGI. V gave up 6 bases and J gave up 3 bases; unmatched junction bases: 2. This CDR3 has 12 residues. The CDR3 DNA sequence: TGTGCCAGCAGCCGACAGGGCTACGAGCAGTACTTC. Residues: CASSRQGYEQYF.

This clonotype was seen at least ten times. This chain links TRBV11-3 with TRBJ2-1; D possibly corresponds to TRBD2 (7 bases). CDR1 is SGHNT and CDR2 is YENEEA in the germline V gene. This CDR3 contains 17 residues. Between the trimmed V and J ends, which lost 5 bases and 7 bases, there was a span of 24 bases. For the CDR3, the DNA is TGTGCCAGCAGCCCGCCCTCGGTTGGGGGGGGGCGGAATGAGCAGTTCTTC. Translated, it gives CASSPPSVGGGRNEQFF.

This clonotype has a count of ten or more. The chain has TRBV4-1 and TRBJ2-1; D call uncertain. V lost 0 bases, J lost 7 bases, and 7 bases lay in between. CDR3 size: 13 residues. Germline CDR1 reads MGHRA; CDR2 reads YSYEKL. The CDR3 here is CASSQDLLNEQFF. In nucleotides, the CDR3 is TGCGCCAGCAGCCAAGATTTGTTAAATGAGCAGTTCTTC.

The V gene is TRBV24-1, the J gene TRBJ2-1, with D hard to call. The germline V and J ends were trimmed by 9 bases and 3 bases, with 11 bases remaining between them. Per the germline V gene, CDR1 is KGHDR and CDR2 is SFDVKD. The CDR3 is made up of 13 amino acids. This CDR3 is CATSSAVYNEQFF. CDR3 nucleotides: TGTGCCACCTCCTCGGCGGTCTACAATGAGCAGTTCTTC.

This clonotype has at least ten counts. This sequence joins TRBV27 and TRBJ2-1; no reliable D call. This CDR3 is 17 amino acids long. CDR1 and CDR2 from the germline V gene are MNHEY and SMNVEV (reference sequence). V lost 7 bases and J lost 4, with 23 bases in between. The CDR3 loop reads CASIPSPESSRYNEQFF. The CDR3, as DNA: TGTGCCAGCATCCCTTCCCCGGAAAGTTCTCGGTACAATGAGCAGTTCTTC.

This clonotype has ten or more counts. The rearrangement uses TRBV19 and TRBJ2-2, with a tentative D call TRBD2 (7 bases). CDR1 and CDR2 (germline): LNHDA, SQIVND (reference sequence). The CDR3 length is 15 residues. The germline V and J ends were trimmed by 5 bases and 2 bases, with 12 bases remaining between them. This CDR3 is CASSPGGRNTGELFF. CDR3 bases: TGTGCCAGTAGTCCCGGGGGGCGTAACACCGGGGAGCTGTTTTTT.

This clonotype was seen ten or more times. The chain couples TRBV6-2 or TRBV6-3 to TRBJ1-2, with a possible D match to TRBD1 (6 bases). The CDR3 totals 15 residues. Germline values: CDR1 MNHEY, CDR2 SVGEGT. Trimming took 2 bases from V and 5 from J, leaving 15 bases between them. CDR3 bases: TGTGCCAGCAGTTACCCGGGACAATTCCAGTATGGCTACACCTTC. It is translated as CASSYPGQFQYGYTF.

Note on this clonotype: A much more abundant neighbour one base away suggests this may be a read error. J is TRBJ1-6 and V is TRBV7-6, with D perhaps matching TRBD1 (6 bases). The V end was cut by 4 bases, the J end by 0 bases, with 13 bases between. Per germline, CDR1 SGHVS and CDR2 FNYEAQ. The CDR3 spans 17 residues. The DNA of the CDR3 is TGTGCCAGCAGCTCCGACAGGATTTTCTCCTATAATTCACCCCTCCACTTT. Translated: CASSSDRIFSYNSPLHF.